This T cell receptor (beta chain) was identified in a study of regulatory T cells in long-lasting Graves disease. The time point was: persistent/refractory GD, antithyroid drugs over 5 years with positive TRAb. TCR sequences were obtained from RNA taken from PBMCs. From germline, CDR1 is WNHNN and CDR2 SYGVQD (reference sequence). The V and J ends lost 4 bases and 6 bases respectively, with 13 bases between them. CDR3 length equals 13 residues. This clonotype has ten or more counts. Sequencing libraries for TCR beta were prepared with iRepertoire HTBI primers and Arm-PCR of CDR3 regions. One entry per CDR3 protein results from TCRdb running MiXCR on the multiplex PCR reads. The sample lists 350,000 to 500,000 distinct CDR3 sequences, around a fifth occurring once.

This receptor was taken from a female donor with Graves disease. This chain joins TRBV10-1 and TRBJ2-7; D possibly corresponds to TRBD1 (6 bases). The sequences come from peripheral blood mononuclear cells (PBMCs), collected when the disease was refractory, from a patient treated with antithyroid drugs. The DNA of the CDR3 is TGCGCCAGCAGTGCGCGGACAGATGGCGAGCAGTACTTC. It specifies CASSARTDGEQYF.